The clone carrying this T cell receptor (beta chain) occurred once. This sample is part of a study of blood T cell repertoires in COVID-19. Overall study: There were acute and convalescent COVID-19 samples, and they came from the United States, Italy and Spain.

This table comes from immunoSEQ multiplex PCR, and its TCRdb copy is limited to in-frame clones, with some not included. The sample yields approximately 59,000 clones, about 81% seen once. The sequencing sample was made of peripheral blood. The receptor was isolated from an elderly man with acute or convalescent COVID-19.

The CDR3 region is CASSLSRAENEQFF. The CDR3 DNA reads TGTGCCAGCAGCTTATCGCGGGCAGAAAATGAGCAGTTCTTC. The chain is built from TRBV11-3 and TRBJ2-1, with D maybe TRBD2 (5 bases). The germline V gene encodes CDR1 SGHNT and CDR2 YENEEA. Between the trimmed V and J ends, which lost 2 bases and 7 bases, there was a span of 12 bases. The CDR3 sequence is 14 residues long.